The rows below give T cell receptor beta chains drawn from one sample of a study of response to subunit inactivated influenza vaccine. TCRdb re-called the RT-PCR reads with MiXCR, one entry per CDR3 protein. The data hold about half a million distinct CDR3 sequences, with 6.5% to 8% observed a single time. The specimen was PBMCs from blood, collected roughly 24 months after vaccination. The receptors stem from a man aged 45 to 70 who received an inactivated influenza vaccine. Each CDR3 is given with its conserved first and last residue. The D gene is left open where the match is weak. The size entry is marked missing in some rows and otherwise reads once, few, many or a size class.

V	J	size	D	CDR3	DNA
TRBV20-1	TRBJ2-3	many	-	CSAMGQYSTDTQYF	TGCAGTGCTATGGGCCAATATAGCACAGATACGCAGTATTTT
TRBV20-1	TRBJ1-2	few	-	CSAHPVDGANYGYTF	TGCAGTGCTCATCCGGTGGACGGAGCTAACTATGGCTACACCTTC
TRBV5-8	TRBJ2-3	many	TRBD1	CASSRTGGSDTQYF	TGTGCCAGCAGCAGGACAGGAGGATCAGATACGCAGTATTTT
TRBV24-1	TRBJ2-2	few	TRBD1	CATSGWTGGFDTGELFF	TGTGCCACCAGTGGATGGACAGGGGGCTTCGACACCGGGGAGCTGTTTTTT
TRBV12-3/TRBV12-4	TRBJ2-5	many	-	CASSSRTQETQYF	TGTGCCAGCAGTTCAAGGACTCAAGAGACCCAGTACTTC
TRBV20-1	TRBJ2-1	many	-	CSASQAGYNEQFF	TGCAGTGCTAGTCAAGCGGGTTACAATGAGCAGTTCTTC
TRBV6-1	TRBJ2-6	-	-	CASRGGVGANVLTF	TGTGCCAGCAGGGGGGGTGTTGGGGCCAACGTCCTGACTTTC
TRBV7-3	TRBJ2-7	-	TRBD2	CASSLGAGASYEQYF	TGTGCCAGCAGCTTAGGAGCGGGAGCATCCTACGAGCAGTACTTC
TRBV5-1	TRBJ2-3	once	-	CASSLDFSSTDTQYF	TGCGCCAGCAGCTTGGACTTTTCCAGCACAGATACGCAGTATTTT
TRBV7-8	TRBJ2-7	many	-	CASSLGDAAEQYF	TGTGCCAGCAGCTTAGGGGACGCGGCAGAGCAGTACTTC
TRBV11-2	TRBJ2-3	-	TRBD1	CASSLRFPGQGGPTDTQYF	TGTGCCAGCAGCTTACGATTCCCGGGACAGGGAGGCCCCACAGATACGCAGTATTTT
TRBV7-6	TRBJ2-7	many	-	CASSLAGIQNEQYF	TGTGCCAGCAGCTTAGCAGGGATTCAGAACGAGCAGTACTTC
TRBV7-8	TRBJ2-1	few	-	CASSGNLEQFF	TGTGCCAGCAGCGGGAATCTTGAGCAGTTCTTC
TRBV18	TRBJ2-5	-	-	CASSPYTTDQETQYF	TGTGCCAGCTCACCGTACACGACAGACCAAGAGACCCAGTACTTC
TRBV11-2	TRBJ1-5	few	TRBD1	CASSLDLGQGRNQPQHF	TGTGCCAGCAGCTTAGACCTCGGACAGGGGAGGAATCAGCCCCAGCATTTT
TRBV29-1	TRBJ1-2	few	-	CSVDGASGYTF	TGCAGCGTTGATGGGGCGTCTGGCTACACCTTC
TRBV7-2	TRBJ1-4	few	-	CASSSSNKAGKLFF	TGTGCCAGCAGCTCAAGTAACAAGGCGGGGAAACTGTTTTTT
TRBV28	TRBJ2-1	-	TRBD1	CASSLKIRGEQFF	TGTGCCAGCAGTTTAAAAATCAGGGGGGAGCAGTTCTTC
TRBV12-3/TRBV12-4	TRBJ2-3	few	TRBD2	CASSPGGPGYTQYF	TGTGCCAGCAGTCCGGGGGGGCCCGGGTATACGCAGTATTTT
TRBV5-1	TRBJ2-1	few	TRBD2	CASSRGLAGALDNEQFF	TGCGCCAGCAGCAGGGGACTAGCGGGGGCCCTCGACAATGAGCAGTTCTTC
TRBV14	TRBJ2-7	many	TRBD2	CASSPNPGLAGYEQYF	TGTGCCAGCAGCCCCAACCCCGGACTAGCGGGATACGAGCAGTACTTC
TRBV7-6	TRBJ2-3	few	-	CASSLPGMSTDTQYF	TGTGCCAGCAGCTTACCGGGGATGAGCACAGATACGCAGTATTTT
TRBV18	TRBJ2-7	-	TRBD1	CASSPAGTGGFYEQYF	TGTGCCAGCTCACCCGCCGGGACAGGGGGCTTCTACGAGCAGTACTTC
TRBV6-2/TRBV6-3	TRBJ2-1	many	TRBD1	CASSYSRDRGLLEQFF	TGTGCCAGCAGTTACTCGAGGGACAGGGGGCTACTTGAGCAGTTCTTC
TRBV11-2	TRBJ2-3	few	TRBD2	CASSRVRAGGTSTDTQYF	TGTGCCAGCAGCCGAGTTAGAGCGGGGGGGACTAGCACAGATACGCAGTATTTT
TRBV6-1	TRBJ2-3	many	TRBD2	CVSASGGTDTQYF	TGTGTCTCGGCTAGCGGGGGCACAGATACGCAGTATTTT
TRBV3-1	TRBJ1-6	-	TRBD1	CASSQEAGTGDDYSPLHF	TGTGCCAGCAGCCAAGAAGCCGGGACAGGGGACGACTACTCACCCCTCCACTTT
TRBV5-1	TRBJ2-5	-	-	CASSSDSQQETQYF	TGCGCCAGCAGCTCGGACAGCCAACAAGAGACCCAGTACTTC
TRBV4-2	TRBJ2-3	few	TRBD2	CASSQVEGGSGRAEDTQYF	TGTGCCAGCAGCCAAGTTGAAGGTGGTAGCGGGAGGGCCGAAGATACGCAGTATTTT
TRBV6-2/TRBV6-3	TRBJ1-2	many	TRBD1	CASSKDREYGYTF	TGTGCCAGCAGTAAGGACAGGGAATATGGCTACACCTTC
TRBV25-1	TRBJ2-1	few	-	CASARLGSGEQFF	TGTGCCAGCGCCAGATTAGGGAGTGGTGAGCAGTTCTTC
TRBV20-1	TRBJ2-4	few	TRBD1	CSARRDSKNIQYF	TGCAGTGCGCGCCGGGACAGCAAAAACATTCAGTACTTC
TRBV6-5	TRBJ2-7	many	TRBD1	CASRQGAYEQYF	TGTGCCAGCAGACAGGGGGCCTACGAGCAGTACTTC